Listed here are 32 T cell receptor beta chains from one sample, sequenced in a study of PD-L1 blockade in urothelial cancer. Sample time point: pretreatment peripheral blood. Here immunoSEQ multiplex PCR was the method, and the copy in TCRdb shows in-frame clones only, minus some. Of more than 85,000 clones listed, around 87% are singletons. The material sequenced was PBMCs, taken around atezolizumab (anti-PD-L1) treatment. The receptor source for this set is a man between 60 and 75 years old with urothelial cancer.

The chain has TRBV28 and TRBJ1-3; 8 bases match TRBD1. Germline CDR1 is MDHEN and CDR2 is SYDVKM. V lost 2 bases and J lost 9; bases outside the gene matches: 15. The CDR3 contains 17 residues. The CDR3 region is CASSLGGQVILGGTIYF. The CDR3 DNA reads as TGTGCCAGCAGTTTAGGGGGACAGGTGATCTTGGGGGGCACCATATATTTT.

This sequence joins TRBV5-1 and TRBJ2-7, with a possible D match to TRBD2 (6 bases). The CDR3 length is 15 residues. V dropped 3 bases and J dropped 0 bases, with 13 bases sitting between them. CDR1 and CDR2 from the germline V gene are SGHRS and YFSETQ. CDR3 sequence reads: CASSSGASDSYEQYF. CDR3 nucleotide sequence: TGCGCCAGCAGCTCCGGGGCTAGCGACTCCTACGAGCAGTACTTC.

The chain links TRBV5-4 to TRBJ1-6, with D possibly being TRBD1 (6 bases). Germline CDR1 SGHNT, CDR2 YYREEE (reference sequence). The CDR3 consists of 15 residues. V was shortened by 4 bases and J by 10 bases, with 18 bases between the two germline ends. CDR3 region: CASSQKQGQASPLHF. Written as DNA, the CDR3 is TGTGCCAGCAGCCAAAAACAGGGTCAAGCATCACCCCTCCACTTT.

In this sample, this clone turned up a few times. J is TRBJ2-5 and V is TRBV4-1, with 10 nucleotides matching TRBD2. Germline trimming cut 0 bases from V and 5 bases from J; bases unmatched to any gene: 12. The germline CDR1 and CDR2 sequences are MGHRA and YSYEKL. There are 18 residues in the CDR3. The chain's CDR3 is CASSQDYGLAGVSETQYF. CDR3 nucleotides: TGCGCCAGCAGCCAAGACTATGGGCTAGCGGGAGTTAGTGAGACCCAGTACTTC.

This chain joins TRBV6-1 and TRBJ1-2; D uncertain. V gave up 5 bases and J gave up 3 bases, with 13 bases separating them. The CDR3 has 14 residues. Germline CDR1 is MNHNS and CDR2 is SASEGT. The CDR3 nucleotides are TGTGCCAGCAGTATTAACGGGGTAGACTATGGCTACACCTTC. It translates to CASSINGVDYGYTF.

This rearrangement joins TRBV19 to TRBJ1-2; the D is unclear. Looked up from germline, CDR1 is LNHDA and CDR2 is SQIVND (reference sequence). The CDR3 length is 13 residues. The V end lost 3 bases, the J end lost 6 bases, and 11 bases lay between the germline ends. The DNA for the CDR3 is TGTGCCAGTAGTATGAAAGGGAGGAATGGCTACACCTTC. Encoded protein: CASSMKGRNGYTF.

The gene calls are TRBV19 and TRBJ2-7; TRBD1 matches 8 bases. The J segment lost 6 bases and the V segment lost 8 bases, leaving 6 bases of the junction unmatched. Germline assignment: CDR1 LNHDA and CDR2 SQIVND (reference sequence). CDR3 length: 12 amino acids. DNA of the CDR3: TGTGCCAGTTCGGACAGGGAAAGCGAGCAGTACTTC. Translating it yields CASSDRESEQYF.

This chain links TRBV27 with TRBJ2-7; 7 nucleotides match TRBD1. The CDR3 is 14 residues long. The V gene's germline CDR1 is MNHEY and CDR2 SMNVEV (reference sequence). Trimming at V came to 5 bases and at J to 4 bases, leaving 8 bases not matched to a gene. CDR3 region: CASSRQGYPYEQYF. The CDR3 nucleotides read TGTGCCAGCAGTCGACAGGGCTACCCATACGAGCAGTACTTC.

The rearrangement joins TRBV4-3 to TRBJ2-5; no definite D call. The CDR3 is made up of 15 amino acids. V lost 4 bases and J 5 bases, leaving 17 bases between the germline ends. Germline CDR1 is LGHNA and CDR2 is YSLEER. The CDR3 region is CASSLLRGPQETQYF. The CDR3 DNA follows: TGCGCCAGCAGCCTCCTTAGAGGCCCCCAGGAGACCCAGTACTTC.

V gene TRBV19 combines with J gene TRBJ2-2, with D possibly TRBD2 on 6 matching bases. Germline V gene data show CDR1 as LNHDA and CDR2 as SQIVND (reference sequence). The CDR3 contains 18 residues. Deletions cut 4 bases from V and 5 bases from J, with 23 bases between. Here the CDR3 DNA reads TGTGCCAGTAGTACGACTCCTACTAGCTCACCCGTGACCGGGGAGCTGTTTTTT. Amino acid sequence: CASSTTPTSSPVTGELFF.

The chain carries TRBV27 and TRBJ1-2, with a tentative D call TRBD1 (5 bases). The CDR3 runs to 14 residues. The V end lost 2 bases, the J end lost 8 bases, and 15 bases lay between the germline ends. In germline, CDR1 is MNHEY, CDR2 SMNVEV (reference sequence). CDR3 loop: CASSLVSGVGGYTF. The CDR3 nucleotides read TGTGCCAGCAGTTTAGTATCGGGGGTTGGAGGCTACACCTTC.

This clone was recorded once. This sequence joins TRBV5-4 and TRBJ2-3; 10 positions match TRBD2. Trimming at V came to 4 bases and at J to 3 bases, leaving 5 bases not matched to a gene. The CDR3 covers 15 residues. Germline loops: CDR1 SGHNT, CDR2 YYREEE (reference sequence). CDR3 bases: TGTGCCAGCAGCAACCTAGCGGGAGCGACAGATACGCAGTATTTT. Protein sequence: CASSNLAGATDTQYF.

CDR3 nucleotides: TGTGCCAGCAGCAGCGTAGGGACAGACACCGGGGAGCTGTTTTTT. Its translation is CASSSVGTDTGELFF. The rearrangement uses TRBV5-6 and TRBJ2-2; 7 bases match TRBD1. The CDR3 has 15 amino acids. The germline V gene has CDR1 SGHDT and CDR2 YYEEEE. The V gene end was trimmed by 4 bases and the J gene end by 3 bases; junction bases not matched to a gene: 6.

The genes are TRBV4-3 and TRBJ1-1; D is uncertain. The CDR3 contains 14 residues. CDR1 and CDR2 (germline): LGHNA, YSLEER. The germline V and J ends were trimmed by 4 bases and 1 base, with 10 bases remaining between them. The CDR3 loop is CASSRTTANTEAFF. The DNA of the CDR3 is TGCGCCAGCAGCCGAACAACAGCGAACACTGAAGCTTTCTTT.

The rearrangement uses TRBV5-4 and TRBJ2-7, with 9 bases that match TRBD1. Germline V gives CDR1 SGHNT, CDR2 YYREEE (reference sequence). With 4 bases clipped from V and 5 bases from J, the junction kept 10 bases outside the gene matches. This CDR3 contains 15 residues. The CDR3 DNA reads as TGTGCCAGCAGCCCTGCGCTACAGGGGGCCCACGAGCAGTACTTC. Protein product: CASSPALQGAHEQYF.

The chain carries TRBV7-3 and TRBJ2-1, with D possibly matching TRBD1 (5 bases). The ends were cut back, 2 bases at V and 7 bases at J, with 12 bases in the middle. The CDR3 spans 14 residues. The germline CDR1 and CDR2 sequences are SGHTA and FQGTGA. CDR3 sequence reads: CASSLQGVLNEQFF. The CDR3 DNA reads as TGTGCCAGCAGCTTACAAGGGGTCTTGAATGAGCAGTTCTTC.

V and J are TRBV27 and TRBJ1-1, with D perhaps matching TRBD1 (5 bases). The CDR3 is 12 residues long. CDR1 and CDR2 (germline): MNHEY, SMNVEV (reference sequence). The V and J ends lost 5 bases and 3 bases respectively, with 7 bases between them. The CDR3 region is CASSDRDTEAFF. CDR3 DNA sequence: TGTGCCAGCAGTGACAGAGACACTGAAGCTTTCTTT.

V is TRBV6-5 and J is TRBJ1-3; D is undetermined. CDR1 is MNHEY and CDR2 is SVGAGI in the germline V gene. Deletions cut 5 bases from V and 3 bases from J, with 5 bases between. CDR3 length equals 12 residues. CDR3 sequence reads: CASSEHGNTIYF. CDR3 nucleotides: TGTGCCAGCAGTGAGCATGGAAACACCATATATTTT.

The chain employs TRBV2 and TRBJ2-1; 14 nucleotides align to TRBD2. Per the germline V gene, CDR1 is SNHLY and CDR2 is FYNNEI. Trimming took 4 bases from V and 2 from J; bases not matched to a gene: 7. CDR3 length: 18 amino acids. The CDR3 bases are TGTGCCAGCAGTGGTAACGGACTAGCGGGGGGACCCTACAATGAGCAGTTCTTC. Translated: CASSGNGLAGGPYNEQFF.

The chain uses TRBV13 and TRBJ2-7; TRBD2 aligns across 12 bases. V shed 2 bases and J 4 bases; nucleotides not matched to a gene: 3. The length of the CDR3 is 15 residues. Germline CDR1 reads PRHDT; CDR2 reads FYEKMQ (reference sequence). For the CDR3, the DNA is TGTGCCAGCAGCTTAAGGCTAGCGGGGGGGTACGAGCAGTACTTC. Its translation is CASSLRLAGGYEQYF.

This chain links TRBV11-2 with TRBJ2-1, with D perhaps matching TRBD1 (6 bases). The CDR3 has 16 residues. Germline-derived CDR1 and CDR2 are SGHAT and FQNNGV. Trimming stripped 1 base from V and 1 base from J, with 11 bases between. CDR3 sequence reads: CASSLVGASSYNEQFF. The CDR3 nucleotides are TGTGCCAGCAGCTTAGTGGGGGCTTCGTCCTACAATGAGCAGTTCTTC.

This clone was counted a single time. The chain joins TRBV5-6 to TRBJ2-5, with D perhaps matching TRBD1 (5 bases). There are 14 residues in the CDR3. The ends were cut back, 0 bases at V and 2 bases at J, with 8 bases in the middle. Germline V gene data show CDR1 as SGHDT and CDR2 as YYEEEE. This CDR3 reads CASSLDRIQETQYF. In DNA, the CDR3 is TGTGCCAGCAGCTTGGACAGGATACAAGAGACCCAGTACTTC.

The chain employs TRBV6-5 and TRBJ2-7, with 9 bases identical to TRBD2. Per germline, CDR1 MNHEY and CDR2 SVGAGI. CDR3 size: 14 residues. V shed 2 bases, J shed 6 bases, and the junction held 5 bases outside the gene matches. The CDR3 protein is CASSYGGGEFEQYF. The CDR3 bases are TGTGCCAGCAGTTACGGCGGGGGGGAGTTCGAGCAGTACTTC.

This clone was seen once. This sequence joins TRBV10-3 and TRBJ2-3; possibly TRBD1 for D (6 bases). Trimming stripped 10 bases from V and 2 bases from J, with 16 bases between. Germline-derived CDR1 and CDR2 are ENHRY and SYGVKD. The CDR3 runs 14 residues. DNA for the CDR3: TGTGCCACCCGCCCCAGGACAGACACAGATACGCAGTATTTT. Its translation: CATRPRTDTDTQYF.

The chain combines TRBV29-1 with TRBJ1-1; TRBD1 agrees at 7 bases. CDR1 and CDR2 from the germline V gene are SQVTM and ANQGSEA. V dropped 7 bases and J dropped 1; count of bases not matched to a gene: 6. This CDR3 has 13 amino acids. CDR3 sequence reads: CSARGTANTEAFF. CDR3 nucleotides: TGCAGCGCCCGGGGGACAGCGAACACTGAAGCTTTCTTT. The complete variable domain, with remaining parts taken from reference TRBV29-1 and TRBJ1-1, reads SAVISQKPSRDICQRGTSLTIQCQVDSQVTMMFWYRQQPGQSLTLIATANQGSEATYESGFVIDKFPISRPNLTFSTLTVSNMSPEDSSIYLCSARGTANTEAFFGQGTRLTVV.

This chain connects TRBV4-1 to TRBJ1-2, with TRBD1 as a possible D gene (6 bases). Germline CDR1 and CDR2: MGHRA and YSYEKL. CDR3 length: 16 amino acids. Trimming shortened V by 0 bases and J by 3 bases, and 14 bases separated the two germline ends. CDR3 residues: CASSQESSGAHYGYTF. The CDR3 DNA reads TGCGCCAGCAGCCAAGAAAGCTCAGGGGCCCACTATGGCTACACCTTC.

This sequence joins TRBV5-1 and TRBJ2-7; possible D gene TRBD1, 6 bases. The CDR3 length is 13 residues. V dropped 2 bases and J dropped 2 bases, with 8 bases sitting between them. CDR1 and CDR2 from the germline V gene are SGHRS and YFSETQ. CDR3 sequence reads: CASSFGQTYEQYF. The CDR3 coding sequence is TGCGCCAGCAGCTTCGGACAGACCTACGAGCAGTACTTC.

The rearrangement links TRBV18 to TRBJ2-5; 7 bases align to TRBD2. The germline CDR1 and CDR2 sequences are KGHSH and LQKENI. This CDR3 has 15 amino acids. V lost 1 base to trimming and J lost 2 bases; unmatched junction nucleotides: 4. CDR3 in DNA: TGTGCCAGCTCACCACAAGCGGGACCTCAAGAGACCCAGTACTTC. This encodes CASSPQAGPQETQYF.

The CDR3 DNA reads TGTGCCAGTTCTAGACAGGTTAATGAAAAACTGTTTTTT. Its translation: CASSRQVNEKLFF. The chain employs TRBV19 and TRBJ1-4; perhaps TRBD1 as D (6 bases). The length of the CDR3 is 13 residues. The germline V and J ends were trimmed by 8 bases and 4 bases, with 11 bases remaining between them. CDR1 is LNHDA and CDR2 is SQIVND in the germline V gene (reference sequence).

A note on this clone: The same CDR3 is also encoded by other DNA sequences in this sample. The chain is built from TRBV4-2 and TRBJ2-7; possible D gene TRBD2, 6 bases. V lost 4 bases and J lost 2, with 12 bases in between. Germline-derived CDR1 and CDR2 are LGHNA and YNFKEQ. The CDR3 loop spans 14 amino acids. For the CDR3, the DNA is TGTGCCAGCAGCCCGGGACTTGGTGCCTACGAGCAGTACTTC. This encodes CASSPGLGAYEQYF.

The rearrangement joins TRBV28 to TRBJ1-4; D unresolved. V lost 2 bases and J 7 bases, leaving 11 bases between the germline ends. The CDR3 totals 14 residues. The germline V gene encodes CDR1 MDHEN and CDR2 SYDVKM. CDR3 region: CASSLPGSGEKLFF. The CDR3 bases are TGTGCCAGCAGTTTACCGGGATCGGGTGAAAAACTGTTTTTT.

This chain uses TRBV28 with TRBJ1-1; 8 nucleotides agree with TRBD1. The ends lost 5 bases at V and 3 bases at J; junction bases unmatched: 8. Looked up from germline, CDR1 is MDHEN and CDR2 is SYDVKM. The CDR3 spans 15 residues. CDR3 sequence (DNA): TGTGCCAGCAGTCCCGGGACAGGATCGTACACTGAAGCTTTCTTT. Its translation is CASSPGTGSYTEAFF.